A selection of T cell receptor beta chains follows, all from one sample in a study of shared clonotypes between healthy human individuals. Profiling relied on immunoSEQ multiplex PCR, and the TCRdb table lists in-frame clones only, not all of them. The table records hundreds of thousands of clones, roughly 77% of them present only once. Sequencing input: PBMCs. The receptors come from a woman between 40 and 55 years old in good health. Some clones in this sample may be carry-over from other donors' samples. CDR3s include the opening cysteine and the closing phenylalanine or tryptophan. A D gene is named only where the DNA matches it firmly. The size of a clone is reported for some rows only, either as once, few or many, or as a class for expanded clones.

V gene	D gene	J gene	clone size	CDR3 DNA	CDR3 protein
TRBV4-1	.	TRBJ1-2	.	TGCGCCAGCAGCCAAGAATATCCCACGGGAAACTATGGCTACACCTTC	CASSQEYPTGNYGYTF
TRBV10-3	.	TRBJ2-7	.	TGTGCCATCAGCGAAGGGATTAGCGACAACGAGCAGTACTTC	CAISEGISDNEQYF
TRBV5-1	.	TRBJ2-1	.	TGCGCCAGCGGGGCCCAGAACAATGAGCAGTTCTTC	CASGAQNNEQFF
TRBV7-3	.	TRBJ2-2	.	TGTGCCAGCAGCCCTAGGGTGCGTGGGGAGCTGTTTTTT	CASSPRVRGELFF
TRBV7-3	.	TRBJ1-1	.	TGTGCCAGCAGCTACACGTTGAGCACTGAAGCTTTCTTT	CASSYTLSTEAFF
TRBV7-9	TRBD2	TRBJ2-7	.	TGTGCCAGCATTTCGGGACTAGCGGCCTCTCTGGAATACGAGCAGTACTTC	CASISGLAASLEYEQYF
TRBV4-2	TRBD2	TRBJ2-3	once	TGTGCCAGCAGTGGGTCATTAGCGGGAGAGGGGCCTGGCACAGATACGCAGTATTTT	CASSGSLAGEGPGTDTQYF
TRBV10-3	.	TRBJ2-7	.	TGTGCCATCAGTGAGTCGGTCGTCGGGCCGGTCGGCGAGCAGTACTTC	CAISESVVGPVGEQYF
TRBV28	.	TRBJ1-1	.	TGTGCCAGCACCTGGGACAACCTGAACACTGAAGCTTTCTTT	CASTWDNLNTEAFF
TRBV4-1	.	TRBJ1-2	.	TGCGCCAGCAGCCAACCCACGGGGGACCGTGGCTACACCTTC	CASSQPTGDRGYTF
TRBV14	.	TRBJ2-7	.	TGTGCCAGCAGCCCCCATGACAGGCGGGCATACGAGCAGTACTTC	CASSPHDRRAYEQYF
TRBV30	.	TRBJ1-2	.	TGTGCCTGGAGTCCCAGCCGGGGCTATGGCTACACCTTC	CAWSPSRGYGYTF
TRBV5-1	.	TRBJ2-2	.	TGCGCCAGCAGCTCACGACAGAACTCGAACACCGGGGAGCTGTTTTTT	CASSSRQNSNTGELFF
TRBV27	.	TRBJ1-2	.	TGTGCCAGCAGCCCGAAACCCCTAGGCGATATGTATGGCTACACCTTC	CASSPKPLGDMYGYTF
TRBV9	.	TRBJ2-4	.	TGTGCCAGCAGCGTAGGTGAGCGTGGTGTGAACATTCAGTACTTC	CASSVGERGVNIQYF
TRBV5-1	TRBD1	TRBJ2-1	few	TGCGCCAGCAGCCCGGGACAGGGTTACAATGAGCAGTTCTTC	CASSPGQGYNEQFF
TRBV28	.	TRBJ2-2	once	TGTGCCAGCAGTCCATACGGGACATCTAACACCGGGGAGCTGTTTTTT	CASSPYGTSNTGELFF
TRBV27	TRBD2	TRBJ2-3	.	TGTGCCAGCAGCCAACTAGCGGGAGCTACAGATACGCAGTATTTT	CASSQLAGATDTQYF
TRBV5-1	.	TRBJ2-5	.	TGCGCCAGCACCCCTCATGAATCCTACAGGGAGACCCAGTACTTC	CASTPHESYRETQYF
TRBV4-3	TRBD2	TRBJ2-1	once	TGCGCCAGCAGTTTTAGCGGGAGGTCGTTCTTC	CASSFSGRSFF
TRBV11-2	.	TRBJ1-5	once	TGTGCCAGCAGCTTAGGGGGGCAGCCCCAGCATTTT	CASSLGGQPQHF
TRBV9	.	TRBJ2-7	.	TGTGCCAGCAGCGTAGGGGTTAGCAGCACCTACGAGCAGTACTTC	CASSVGVSSTYEQYF
TRBV9	TRBD2	TRBJ2-7	.	TGTGCCAGCAGTGTAGGACTAGCCGGGTACGAGCAGTACTTC	CASSVGLAGYEQYF
TRBV4-2	TRBD1	TRBJ2-3	.	TGTGCCAGCAGCCAAGACCCAGGACAGGGTCCGAGCACAGATACGCAGTATTTT	CASSQDPGQGPSTDTQYF
TRBV5-4	.	TRBJ2-5	.	TGTGCCAGCAGCACCGAGGGCAGCCAAGAGACCCAGTACTTC	CASSTEGSQETQYF
TRBV18	TRBD2	TRBJ2-4	.	TGTGCCAGCTCACCAGGACTAGCGGGCCCACTAGCCAAAAACATTCAGTACTTC	CASSPGLAGPLAKNIQYF
TRBV7-6	.	TRBJ2-3	.	TGTGCCAGCAGCTTAGGGACTCCCCCAGATACGCAGTATTTT	CASSLGTPPDTQYF
TRBV28	.	TRBJ2-3	.	TGTGCCAGCAGGGACAGCGGACTCCCCGATACGCAGTATTTT	CASRDSGLPDTQYF
TRBV7-9	TRBD2	TRBJ2-1	.	TGTGCCAGCAGCCCCGTCGGCGGGAGACCCCATGAGCAGTTCTTC	CASSPVGGRPHEQFF
TRBV19	.	TRBJ1-4	once	TGTGCCAGTAGTATATCTCTTAATGAAAAACTGTTTTTT	CASSISLNEKLFF
TRBV7-9	.	TRBJ2-6	.	TGTGCCAGCAGCCACGGACGGATGAGCCTCTCTGGGGCCAACGTCCTGACTTTC	CASSHGRMSLSGANVLTF
TRBV7-2	TRBD2	TRBJ2-1	.	TGTGCCAGCAGCTCTAGCGGGGGTTACAATGAGCAGTTCTTC	CASSSSGGYNEQFF
TRBV2	TRBD2	TRBJ2-5	.	TGTGCCAGCAGTGAAGGGACTAGCGGGAGGGAGACCCAGTACTTC	CASSEGTSGRETQYF
TRBV29-1	.	TRBJ1-1	few	TGCAGCGCCCAGGGGATTTTTAACACTGAAGCTTTCTTT	CSAQGIFNTEAFF
TRBV27	.	TRBJ1-4	.	TGTGCCAGCAGTTTATGGTCAACTAATGAAAAACTGTTTTTT	CASSLWSTNEKLFF
TRBV28	.	TRBJ1-1	once	TGTGCCAGCAGTTATTCCTTAGTCGGCAGACCGATGAACACTGAAGCTTTCTTT	CASSYSLVGRPMNTEAFF
TRBV6-4	.	TRBJ2-1	.	TGTGCCAGCAGTGGTGAGGGGTCCTACAATGAGCAGTTCTTC	CASSGEGSYNEQFF
TRBV29-1	.	TRBJ2-3	.	TGCAGCGTTGAACTGGCGGGAGATACGCAGTATTTT	CSVELAGDTQYF
TRBV11-3	.	TRBJ2-2	.	TGTGCCAGCAAGTCGGCAGGCCTATCCGGGGAGCTGTTTTTT	CASKSAGLSGELFF
TRBV15	TRBD1	TRBJ1-4	.	TGTGCCACCAGCAGAGATCTGACAGGGAATGAAAAACTGTTTTTT	CATSRDLTGNEKLFF
TRBV28	.	TRBJ1-5	few	TGTGCCAGCAGTTCCCCAAATCAGCCCCAGCATTTT	CASSSPNQPQHF
TRBV6-1	.	TRBJ2-2	.	TGTGCCAGCAGTGACCCGCATCGGGGTCTCCAAAACACCGGGGAGCTGTTTTTT	CASSDPHRGLQNTGELFF
TRBV30	.	TRBJ1-1	.	TGTGCCTGGAGTGTAACTTCTCGGGAAACTGAAGCTTTCTTT	CAWSVTSRETEAFF
TRBV30	.	TRBJ2-5	.	TGTGCCTGGAGTCGGTTATCGGGCCCCCAAGAGACCCAGTACTTC	CAWSRLSGPQETQYF
TRBV19	TRBD2	TRBJ2-3	.	TGTGCCAGTATGGGGGGACTAGCGGGACACCCGAGCACAGATACGCAGTATTTT	CASMGGLAGHPSTDTQYF
TRBV19	.	TRBJ2-3	.	TGTGCCAGTGACCCGACGGGAGTGGGAGATACGCAGTATTTT	CASDPTGVGDTQYF
TRBV6-5	.	TRBJ1-1	.	TGTGCCAGCAGTAGGTCCATGAACACTGAAGCTTTCTTT	CASSRSMNTEAFF
TRBV5-6	TRBD2	TRBJ2-1	.	TGTGCCAGCAGCTTGGGATCTAGCGGGAGGCTGTCGGATGAGCAGTTCTTC	CASSLGSSGRLSDEQFF